A single sample gave rise to the 16 T cell receptor beta chains below, sequenced in a study of T cells after yellow fever vaccination. Using its own MiXCR run on the 5' RACE reads, TCRdb lists one record per CDR3 protein. Seen here are approximately 150,000 distinct CDR3 sequences, about a tenth observed once, and the top ten hold roughly 33%. The material was CD8+ T cells sorted from PBMCs, obtained 45 days after the yellow fever booster vaccination. All receptors derive from a man between 18 and 29 years old who received the YFV17D yellow fever vaccine.

Notes on this clonotype: A much larger clone differs by one base, so this may be a read error. This rearrangement joins TRBV6-5 to TRBJ2-3, with D unresolved. The CDR3 has 13 amino acids. V was pared by 6 bases and J by 5 bases, with 12 bases between. CDR1 MNHEY and CDR2 SVGAGI come from the germline V gene. CDR3 in DNA: TGTGCCAGCAGCCCGACCCCCAGAGATACGCAGTATTTT. As protein: CASSPTPRDTQYF.

This clonotype has just a few counts. The chain recombines TRBV7-9 with TRBJ1-3, with TRBD1 as a possible D gene (6 bases). Germline assignment: CDR1 SEHNR and CDR2 FQNEAQ (reference sequence). The CDR3 has 15 residues. V was cut by 6 bases and J by 2 bases, with 14 bases left in between. CDR3 DNA sequence: TGTGCCAGCAGTGGACAGAATTCAGCTGGAAACACCATATATTTT. It specifies CASSGQNSAGNTIYF.

In DNA, the CDR3 is TGTGCCAGCAGTTTCAGTACCCCCGGAAAGCAGTACGTC. This translates into CASSFSTPGKQYV. The rearrangement joins TRBV28 to TRBJ2-7, with D uncertain. V shed 3 bases and J shed 8 bases, with 14 bases lying between them. The length of the CDR3 is 13 residues. Germline V CDR1 and CDR2: MDHEN, SYDVKM.

V gene TRBV28 combines with J gene TRBJ2-5; possible D gene TRBD1, 5 bases. This CDR3 has 14 residues. V was clipped by 8 bases and J by 2 bases, with 15 bases between them. Germline-derived CDR1 and CDR2 are MDHEN and SYDVKM. The CDR3 loop is CASGRLGEQETQYF. The CDR3 nucleotides are TGTGCCAGCGGGCGTCTAGGGGAACAAGAGACCCAGTACTTC.

This rearrangement joins TRBV5-1 to TRBJ1-1, with a weak D call TRBD1 (6 bases). The V and J ends lost 4 bases and 0 bases respectively, with 13 bases between them. The length of the CDR3 is 15 residues. Germline values: CDR1 SGHRS, CDR2 YFSETQ. The CDR3 sequence: CASSATGTMNTEAFF. Written as DNA, the CDR3 is TGCGCCAGCAGCGCTACAGGGACGATGAACACTGAAGCTTTCTTT.

This clonotype has a handful of counts. V and J are TRBV4-1 and TRBJ2-7; D is perhaps TRBD1 (5 bases). V was cut by 2 bases and J by 3 bases, with 14 bases left in between. Germline V gene data show CDR1 as MGHRA and CDR2 as YSYEKL. This CDR3 is 15 amino acids long. The CDR3, as DNA: TGCGCCAGCAGCCAAACTCAGGGCCCCAACTACGAGCAGTACGTC. It specifies CASSQTQGPNYEQYV.

The chain uses TRBV5-6 and TRBJ2-1; D unresolved. This CDR3 has 13 residues. Germline V gene data show CDR1 as SGHDT and CDR2 as YYEEEE. Trimming took 2 bases from V and 8 from J, leaving 11 bases between them. This chain's CDR3 is CASSLGAAYEQFF. In DNA form, the CDR3 reads TGTGCCAGCAGCTTAGGCGCGGCATATGAGCAGTTCTTC.

This clonotype came up a few times. The rearrangement uses TRBV7-9 and TRBJ2-3; 7 bases match TRBD1. Trimming at V came to 4 bases and at J to 4 bases, leaving 5 bases not matched to a gene. Germline CDR1 is SEHNR and CDR2 is FQNEAQ (reference sequence). This CDR3 region has 14 residues. The CDR3 region is CASSSHRGPDTQYF. In DNA, the CDR3 is TGTGCCAGCAGCTCCCACAGGGGACCAGATACGCAGTATTTT.

This clonotype occurred a few times. J is TRBJ2-1 and V is TRBV4-3; 8 nucleotides line up with TRBD2. J gave up 5 bases and V 0 bases, and 6 bases lay outside the gene matches. This CDR3 is 16 amino acids long. Germline V gene sequence: CDR1 LGHNA, CDR2 YSLEER. CDR3 region: CASSQDRGGLHNEQFF. As DNA, the CDR3 is TGCGCCAGCAGCCAAGATCGGGGGGGCCTACACAATGAGCAGTTCTTC.

This clonotype was recorded at least ten times. The chain uses TRBV27 and TRBJ2-5; 7 positions match TRBD1. The CDR3 consists of 13 residues. V lost 5 bases and J lost 3; bases outside the gene matches: 3. CDR1 MNHEY and CDR2 SMNVEV come from the germline V gene (reference sequence). The CDR3 loop reads CASSVDREETQYF. Written as DNA, the CDR3 is TGTGCCAGCAGTGTCGACAGGGAAGAGACCCAGTACTTC.

This clonotype was detected ten times or more. The chain has TRBV20-1 and TRBJ2-1, with 8 positions matching TRBD2. With V trimmed by 0 bases and J by 2 bases, 3 bases remained unmatched. From germline, CDR1 is DFQATT and CDR2 SNEGSKA (reference sequence). This CDR3 spans 15 amino acids. CDR3 residues: CSARDGAGAYNEQFF. The CDR3 nucleotides are TGCAGTGCTAGAGATGGAGCGGGGGCCTACAATGAGCAGTTCTTC.

This rearrangement joins TRBV12-5 to TRBJ1-3; D gene unclear. Germline CDR1 and CDR2: LGHNT and FRNRAP. There are 13 residues in the CDR3. V gave up 8 bases and J gave up 5 bases, with 13 bases separating them. This chain's CDR3 is CASSPGGRNTIYF. The CDR3 DNA reads TGTGCTAGTTCCCCGGGAGGAAGAAACACCATATATTTT.

This clonotype turned up a few times. The chain uses TRBV20-1 and TRBJ2-3, with D possibly TRBD2 on 6 matching bases. Germline loops: CDR1 DFQATT, CDR2 SNEGSKA (reference sequence). The CDR3 is 14 amino acids. The V end was cut by 4 bases, the J end by 1 base, with 12 bases between. CDR3 nucleotide sequence: TGCAGTGCTACACTAGAGCGGGGCACAGATACGCAGTATTTT. It translates to CSATLERGTDTQYF.

This rearrangement joins TRBV7-9 to TRBJ1-2, with a tentative D call TRBD1 (5 bases). Germline CDR1 SEHNR, CDR2 FQNEAQ (reference sequence). V lost 8 bases and J 0 bases, leaving 16 bases between the germline ends. This CDR3 comprises 15 residues. The CDR3 spells CASGPRAGTNYGYTF. CDR3 in DNA: TGTGCCAGCGGGCCCCGGGCAGGGACTAACTATGGCTACACCTTC.

This clonotype was recorded many times. CDR3 bases: TGTGCCAGCAGCGATGGGGGGACGGGCCGTTCACCCCTCCACTTT. Translation: CASSDGGTGRSPLHF. This rearrangement joins TRBV2 to TRBJ1-6; TRBD1 might be the D (5 bases). The length of the CDR3 is 15 residues. With 6 bases removed from V and 9 bases from J, the gap between germline ends came to 18 bases. In germline, CDR1 is SNHLY, CDR2 FYNNEI.

This clonotype was picked up a small number of times. The rearrangement uses TRBV7-3 and TRBJ2-2, with no clear D. CDR1 is SGHTA, CDR2 FQGTGA, per germline. The CDR3 length is 12 residues. V lost 1 base, J lost 6 bases, and 3 bases lay in between. The CDR3: CASSLISGELFF. The CDR3 region has the DNA TGTGCCAGCAGCTTAATATCCGGGGAGCTGTTTTTT. Supplemented by reference TRBV7-3 and TRBJ2-2, the full variable domain reads GAGVSQTPSNKVTEKGKYVELRCDPISGHTALYWYRQSLGQGPEFLIYFQGTGAADDSGLPNDRFFAVRPEGSVSTLKIQRTERGDSAVYLCASSLISGELFFGEGSRLTVL.